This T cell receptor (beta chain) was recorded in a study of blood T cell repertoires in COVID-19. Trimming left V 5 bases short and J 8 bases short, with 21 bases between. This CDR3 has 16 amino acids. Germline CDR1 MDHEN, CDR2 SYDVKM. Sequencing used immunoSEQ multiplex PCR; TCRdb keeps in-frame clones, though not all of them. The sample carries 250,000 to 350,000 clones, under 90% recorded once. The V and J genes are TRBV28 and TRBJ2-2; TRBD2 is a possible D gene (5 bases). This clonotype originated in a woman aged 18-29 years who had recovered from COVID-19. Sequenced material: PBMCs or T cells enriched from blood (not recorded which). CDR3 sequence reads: CASSANLRGRRGELFF. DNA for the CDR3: TGTGCCAGCAGTGCTAATTTACGGGGAAGGAGAGGGGAGCTGTTTTTT.